The T cell receptor beta chain described here comes from a study of T cell responses to AZD1222 COVID-19 vaccine. This clone was seen a few times. Its antigen is not identified. Second doses at about 4 or about 12 weeks were pooled. Libraries were prepared by immunoSEQ multiplex PCR; TCRdb keeps only in-frame clonotypes and omits some of them. Of about 170,000 clones in the sample, around 85% were seen once. V lost 2 bases and J 8 bases, leaving 9 bases between the germline ends. The CDR3 is 12 amino acids. Germline-derived CDR1 and CDR2 are SGHDN and FVKESK. General observations from the study: Among spike-specific TCRs, nearly half reportedly target unmutated variant regions. Among the donors, most were white British and more were female, and clonal diversity was possibly underestimated. Seropositive status at baseline applied to only 6 or 7 AZD1222 recipients.

Source: peripheral blood, taken 28 days after the second AZD1222 dose. This chain links TRBV14 with TRBJ1-2; a weak D match, TRBD1 (5 bases). The receptor was isolated from an adult who received the AZD1222 COVID-19 vaccine. The DNA of the CDR3 is TGTGCCAGCAGCCAAAGACAGACCGGCTACACCTTC. It yields the protein CASSQRQTGYTF.